The rows below give T cell receptor beta chains drawn from one sample of a study of cytomegalovirus exposure and HLA in healthy donors. The data were produced by immunoSEQ multiplex PCR, yet TCRdb's version contains in-frame clones alone and is incomplete. The data hold roughly 170,000 clones, with 75% to 85% observed a single time. The sample comprised PBMCs. The receptors originated from a female donor in good health and CMV-seronegative. CDR3s include the opening cysteine and the closing phenylalanine or tryptophan.

j_gene	v_gene	CDR3aa
TRBJ1-2	TRBV9	CASSSSRDRGIVGGYTF
-	TRBV21-1	CASSRTVRGQTYEQYF
TRBJ2-1	TRBV4-1	CASSQSGGGGTQFF
TRBJ1-1	TRBV30	CAWSRQGNTEAFF
TRBJ1-6	TRBV27	CASSLSPTGVNSPLHF
TRBJ1-4	TRBV19	CASSRGARGEKLFF
TRBJ2-1	TRBV7-9	CASTPLTGSSYNEQFF
TRBJ1-1	TRBV25-1	CASNRGNTEAFF
TRBJ2-6	TRBV30	CAWRQGAGANVLTF
TRBJ2-1	TRBV15	CATSSGSPGVNEQFF
TRBJ1-5	TRBV21-1	CASSNMYSNQPQHF
TRBJ2-4	TRBV18	CASSLTRTPLQAKNIQYF
TRBJ2-3	TRBV29-1	CSVPRGGGYTDTQYF
TRBJ2-5	TRBV6-5	CASKNDRGDGETQYF
TRBJ1-4	TRBV18	CASSPPVVLRSEKLFF
TRBJ2-4	TRBV6-1	CASKEYRAQNSQYF
TRBJ2-3	TRBV27	CASSFPAGTRDAQYF
TRBJ2-1	TRBV4-3	CASSTRDRDNGEQFF
-	TRBV4-1	CASSQAGQGSHEQYF
TRBJ2-7	TRBV5-1	CASSSDRGSLEQYF
TRBJ1-1	TRBV5-1	CASSFFMNTEAFF
TRBJ1-4	TRBV2	CASTQRGQTNEKLFF
TRBJ2-7	TRBV5-4	CASSLAQVGEQYF
TRBJ2-7	TRBV7-2	CASSLSGLVINEQYF
TRBJ1-2	TRBV6-5	CASRHGQDYGYTF
TRBJ1-1	TRBV5-4	CASSLINMNTEAFF
TRBJ1-6	TRBV7-3	CASSSRGGIVSPLHF
TRBJ2-7	TRBV6-6	CASLMQEGINEQYF
TRBJ1-2	TRBV4-3	CASSQVGTVGYTF
TRBJ2-2	TRBV5-1	CASSLVSDTGELFF